This is a list of T cell receptor beta chains from one sample in a study of blood T cell repertoires in COVID-19. Some clones are missing from TCRdb's copy, which holds only in-frame ones; the method was immunoSEQ multiplex PCR. The sample holds under 150,000 clones, roughly 85% seen once. The sequencing input was peripheral blood. These receptors all stem from a man older than 75 with acute or convalescent COVID-19. CDR3s include the opening cysteine and the closing phenylalanine or tryptophan. D genes are given only for firm matches. Some rows have no size entry. The others give once, few or many, or a class for an expanded clone.

TRBV5-1,.,TRBD1,TRBJ1-2,CASSLAARGNDYGYTF,TGCGCCAGCAGCTTGGCCGCCAGGGGGAATGACTATGGCTACACCTTC
TRBV11-2,.,.,TRBJ1-5,CASSQGAYPNQPQHF,TGTGCCAGCAGCCAAGGGGCATACCCCAATCAGCCCCAGCATTTT
TRBV5-1,once,TRBD1,TRBJ2-7,CASSLRQGVGYEQYF,TGCGCCAGCAGCTTGCGGCAGGGGGTGGGCTACGAGCAGTACTTC
TRBV5-1,.,TRBD1,TRBJ2-7,CASAGQGANYEQYF,TGCGCCAGCGCCGGACAGGGGGCGAATTACGAGCAGTACTTC
TRBV10-3,.,.,TRBJ1-5,CAISVTVNQPQHF,TGTGCCATCAGTGTCACGGTCAATCAGCCCCAGCATTTT
TRBV11-2,once,.,TRBJ1-2,CASSLKGAANYGYTF,TGTGCCAGCAGCCTAAAGGGAGCAGCTAACTATGGCTACACCTTC
TRBV11-2,.,.,TRBJ2-1,CASSPTIQRSSYNEQFF,TGTGCCAGCAGCCCTACAATCCAGCGGTCCTCCTACAATGAGCAGTTCTTC
TRBV19,.,.,TRBJ1-3,CASSKEDRLGNTIYF,TGTGCCAGTAGCAAAGAGGACAGACTTGGAAACACCATATATTTT
TRBV5-1,.,TRBD1,TRBJ2-3,CASSLGGGNQADTQYF,TGCGCCAGCAGCTTGGGAGGGGGCAATCAGGCAGATACGCAGTATTTT
TRBV6-5,.,TRBD2,TRBJ2-4,CASSYSGGLAKNIQYF,TGTGCCAGCAGTTACTCGGGAGGGCTAGCCAAAAACATTCAGTACTTC
TRBV28,.,.,TRBJ1-6,CASSFFVSSSPLHF,TGTGCCAGCAGTTTCTTTGTGTCGTCTTCACCCCTCCACTTT
TRBV18,.,TRBD1,TRBJ1-1,CASSPRTGAIMNTEAFF,TGTGCCAGCTCACCAAGGACAGGGGCGATCATGAACACTGAAGCTTTCTTT
TRBV9,.,TRBD1,TRBJ1-6,CASRTGDNSPLHF,TGTGCCAGCAGGACAGGGGATAATTCACCCCTCCACTTT
TRBV6-5,.,TRBD1,TRBJ2-4,CATGTGVGIQYF,TGTGCCACCGGGACAGGGGTGGGCATTCAGTACTTC
TRBV5-6,.,TRBD1,TRBJ1-3,CASSSTGILNTIYF,TGTGCCAGCAGCTCGACAGGGATTTTAAACACCATATATTTT
TRBV7-2,few,.,TRBJ1-2,CASSQGQGGSYGYTF,TGTGCCAGCAGCCAGGGTCAGGGCGGGAGCTATGGCTACACCTTC
TRBV10-1,.,TRBD2,TRBJ2-1,CASSLTQTSVKQFF,TGCGCCAGCAGCCTAACCCAGACTAGCGTCAAGCAGTTCTTC
TRBV19,.,TRBD2,TRBJ2-1,CASSIGSAGGSYNEQFF,TGTGCCAGTAGTATAGGCTCGGCGGGAGGGTCCTACAATGAGCAGTTCTTC
TRBV2,few,.,TRBJ1-6,CASLYIWADNSPLHF,TGTGCCAGCCTGTACATCTGGGCTGATAATTCACCCCTCCACTTT
TRBV28,.,.,TRBJ1-1,CASTPPGGGMNTEAFF,TGTGCCAGCACCCCACCTGGGGGGGGCATGAACACTGAAGCTTTCTTT
TRBV18,.,TRBD1,TRBJ2-7,CASSPRTGGMDEQYF,TGTGCCAGCTCACCTCGGACAGGGGGTATGGACGAGCAGTACTTC
TRBV3-1/TRBV3-2,few,TRBD2,TRBJ2-7,CASSQPGTGGGQYF,TGTGCCAGCAGCCAGCCTGGGACGGGCGGGGGGCAGTACTTC
TRBV9,.,TRBD2,TRBJ2-3,CASSRTSGRSGDTQYF,TGTGCCAGCAGCCGGACTAGCGGGAGGAGTGGGGATACGCAGTATTTT
TRBV10-3,few,.,TRBJ1-2,CAISEDSNYGYTF,TGTGCCATCAGTGAGGATAGTAACTATGGCTACACCTTC
TRBV6-5,.,TRBD2,TRBJ2-7,CASSSSGSRGEQYF,TGTGCCAGCAGTTCGAGCGGGAGTAGGGGCGAGCAGTACTTC
TRBV20-1,.,TRBD1,TRBJ2-2,CSASFSRGPVGELFF,TGCAGTGCTAGTTTTTCGAGGGGGCCTGTCGGGGAGCTGTTTTTT